This TCR beta chain derives from a study of blood T cell repertoires in COVID-19. Per the germline V gene, CDR1 is SGDLS and CDR2 is YYNGEE. The CDR3 contains 16 residues. V shed 3 bases and J 2 bases; nucleotides not matched to a gene: 4. The method was immunoSEQ multiplex PCR; TCRdb's version includes in-frame clones alone and lacks a portion of them. Counted here are about 85,000 clones, around 89% occurring once; the ten biggest clones make up 4.3%. The source material was peripheral blood. The sequence was collected from a woman at least 80 years old with active or convalescent COVID-19. V is TRBV9 and J is TRBJ2-1; 11 bases map to TRBD2. The CDR3 is CASSDLAGGPYNEQFF. The CDR3 coding sequence is TGTGCCAGCAGCGACTTAGCGGGAGGGCCCTACAATGAGCAGTTCTTC.